The 16 T cell receptor beta chains reported below all come from one sample, sequenced in a study of shared clonotypes between healthy human individuals. Libraries were prepared by immunoSEQ multiplex PCR; TCRdb keeps only in-frame clonotypes and omits some of them. Of around 940,000 clones listed, over 60% were seen once; the top ten hold approximately 1.5%. The source material was memory CD4+ T cells sorted from blood. Subset indicated: CD45RA-negative fraction. The receptor set was obtained from a young man in good health.

In its sample, this clone was seen once. This chain uses TRBV2 with TRBJ1-2, with a weak D call TRBD1 (5 bases). Germline assignment: CDR1 SNHLY and CDR2 FYNNEI. The CDR3 totals 15 residues. Trimming left V 1 base short and J 4 bases short, with 13 bases between. The CDR3 region has the DNA TGTGCCAGCAGTGAAGGGCAGGGCTCGGGCTATGGCTACACCTTC. Its translation: CASSEGQGSGYGYTF.

About this clone: The sample carries other DNA sequences with the same CDR3. V gene TRBV27 combines with J gene TRBJ1-2; TRBD1 is a possible D gene (6 bases). V lost 2 bases and J lost 2, with 6 bases in between. Per germline, CDR1 MNHEY and CDR2 SMNVEV (reference sequence). The CDR3 consists of 13 residues. CDR3 in DNA: TGTGCCAGCAGTTTACAGGGGAACTATGGCTACACCTTC. It codes for CASSLQGNYGYTF.

The J gene is TRBJ2-7, the V gene TRBV6-1; D gene unclear. V was clipped by 3 bases and J by 2 bases, with 17 bases between them. Germline assignment: CDR1 MNHNS and CDR2 SASEGT. The CDR3 is made up of 16 amino acids. DNA for the CDR3: TGTGCCAGCAGTGATGGGTTGTTTGCAGAGACCTACGAGCAGTACTTC. Translation gives CASSDGLFAETYEQYF.

This clone was counted a few times. J is TRBJ2-3 and V is TRBV29-1, with 7 nucleotides matching TRBD2. This CDR3 has 13 residues. J lost 13 bases, V lost 1 base, and 11 bases had no gene match. CDR1 is SQVTM, CDR2 ANQGSEA, per germline. CDR3 in amino acids: CSVEVTRGGSEYF. CDR3 nucleotides: TGCAGCGTTGAAGTCACGCGGGGAGGGTCCGAGTATTTT.

The chain has TRBV4-1 and TRBJ2-3; unclear D gene. Trimming shortened V by 0 bases and J by 0 bases, and 10 bases separated the two germline ends. The CDR3 extends over 16 amino acids. Per germline, CDR1 MGHRA and CDR2 YSYEKL. The CDR3: CASSQELGFSTDTQYF. The CDR3 bases are TGCGCCAGCAGCCAAGAGCTAGGATTTAGCACAGATACGCAGTATTTT.

This clone was found a few times. The chain carries TRBV7-6 and TRBJ1-2, with a weak D call TRBD1 (6 bases). CDR3 length: 14 residues. CDR1 SGHVS and CDR2 FNYEAQ come from the germline V gene. V shed 1 base and J shed 8 bases, with 14 bases lying between them. Here the CDR3 reads CASSLVTSGAGYTF. The CDR3 DNA reads TGTGCCAGCAGCTTAGTAACATCAGGGGCCGGCTACACCTTC. Complete variable domain (other parts from reference TRBV7-6 and TRBJ1-2): GAGVSQSPRYKVTKRGQDVALRCDPISGHVSLYWYRQALGQGPEFLTYFNYEAQQDKSGLPNDRFSAERPEGSISTLTIQRTEQRDSAMYRCASSLVTSGAGYTFGSGTRLTVV.

This clone appeared a single time. The chain links TRBV18 to TRBJ2-1; D may match TRBD1 or TRBD2 (5 bases each). The germline V and J ends were trimmed by 3 bases and 5 bases, with 14 bases remaining between them. Germline lookup yields CDR1 KGHSH and CDR2 LQKENI. The CDR3 is made up of 15 amino acids. CDR3 nucleotides: TGTGCCAGCTCACCTAACCGGGGCCGCAACAATGAGCAGTTCTTC. It is translated as CASSPNRGRNNEQFF.

This clone was observed a few times. V and J are TRBV6-5 and TRBJ2-2; D perhaps matches TRBD2 (6 bases). Looked up from germline, CDR1 is MNHEY and CDR2 is SVGAGI. CDR3 length equals 15 residues. V was pared by 5 bases and J by 0 bases, with 10 bases between. CDR3 nucleotide sequence: TGTGCCAGCAGTGGCCCTAGCGCGAACACCGGGGAGCTGTTTTTT. It is translated as CASSGPSANTGELFF.

This clone was observed many times. The chain has TRBV2 and TRBJ2-5; 12 nucleotides align to TRBD2. Germline V gives CDR1 SNHLY, CDR2 FYNNEI. The CDR3 spans 15 residues. V gave up 4 bases and J gave up 4 bases; unmatched junction bases: 4. The CDR3 here is CASSVKLAGGETQYF. CDR3 DNA: TGTGCCAGCAGTGTAAAACTAGCGGGGGGAGAGACCCAGTACTTC. Using reference TRBV2 and TRBJ2-5 for the parts outside the CDR3, the full variable domain is EPEVTQTPSHQVTQMGQEVILRCVPISNHLYFYWYRQILGQKVEFLVSFYNNEISEKSEIFDDQFSVERPDGSNFTLKIRSTKLEDSAMYFCASSVKLAGGETQYFGPGTRLLVL.

Worth noting for this clone: This may come from a read error, since a much larger clone is one base off. This chain connects TRBV28 to TRBJ1-1; D possibly corresponds to TRBD1 (6 bases). The V gene's germline CDR1 is MDHEN and CDR2 SYDVKM. Trimming cost V 5 bases and J 1 base, with 8 bases left between them. The CDR3 runs 13 residues. CDR3 nucleotides: TGTGCCAGCAGTGTACAGGGGAACACTGAAGCTTTCTTT. As protein: CASSVQGNTEAFF.

The rearrangement links TRBV18 to TRBJ2-7; 8 positions match TRBD1. Per the germline V gene, CDR1 is KGHSH and CDR2 is LQKENI. V trimming: 0 bases; J trimming: 0 bases; junction bases outside the gene matches: 4. This CDR3 spans 16 amino acids. The CDR3 reads CASSPPPGQVSYEQYF. The CDR3, as DNA: TGTGCCAGCTCACCACCGCCGGGACAGGTCTCCTACGAGCAGTACTTC.

The chain carries TRBV18 and TRBJ1-6; D is unresolved. Between the trimmed V and J ends, which lost 3 bases and 5 bases, there was a span of 8 bases. Germline V lookup: CDR1 KGHSH, CDR2 LQKENI. There are 14 residues in the CDR3. The CDR3 protein is CASSPVPNNSPLHF. The CDR3 DNA reads TGTGCCAGCTCACCGGTACCCAATAATTCACCCCTCCACTTT.

The chain recombines TRBV5-1 with TRBJ2-7; D perhaps matches TRBD2 (5 bases). Germline CDR1 and CDR2: SGHRS and YFSETQ. V was shortened by 2 bases and J by 5 bases, with 8 bases between the two germline ends. The CDR3 covers 12 residues. This chain's CDR3 is CASSFMGDEQYF. The CDR3, as DNA: TGCGCCAGCAGCTTTATGGGAGACGAGCAGTACTTC.

V usage is TRBV25-1 and J usage is TRBJ2-1; the match to TRBD2 covers 8 bases. Germline V gene sequence: CDR1 MGHDK, CDR2 SYGVNS. The CDR3 contains 15 residues. The trim removed 1 base at V and 7 bases at J, leaving 6 bases unmatched. As DNA, the CDR3 is TGTGCCAGCAGTGAATCGGGGGGGGTCTTTAATGAGCAGTTCTTC. It codes for CASSESGGVFNEQFF.

The chain couples TRBV7-2 to TRBJ2-7; D assignment may be TRBD1 or TRBD2 (6 bases each). This CDR3 spans 16 amino acids. Trimming cost V 2 bases and J 7 bases, with 21 bases left between them. Germline lookup yields CDR1 SGHTA and CDR2 FQGNSA. CDR3 nucleotide sequence: TGTGCCAGCAGCTTATTGGGGGCGGGAATTCGGAATGAGCAGTACTTC. Residues: CASSLLGAGIRNEQYF.

This clone was seen only once. The chain recombines TRBV9 with TRBJ2-1; no reliable D call. Germline V gives CDR1 SGDLS, CDR2 YYNGEE. With 3 bases removed from V and 0 bases from J, the gap between germline ends came to 10 bases. The CDR3 length is 15 residues. The CDR3 coding sequence is TGTGCCAGCAGCGGCGGCGTCAGCTCCTACAATGAGCAGTTCTTC. It is translated as CASSGGVSSYNEQFF.